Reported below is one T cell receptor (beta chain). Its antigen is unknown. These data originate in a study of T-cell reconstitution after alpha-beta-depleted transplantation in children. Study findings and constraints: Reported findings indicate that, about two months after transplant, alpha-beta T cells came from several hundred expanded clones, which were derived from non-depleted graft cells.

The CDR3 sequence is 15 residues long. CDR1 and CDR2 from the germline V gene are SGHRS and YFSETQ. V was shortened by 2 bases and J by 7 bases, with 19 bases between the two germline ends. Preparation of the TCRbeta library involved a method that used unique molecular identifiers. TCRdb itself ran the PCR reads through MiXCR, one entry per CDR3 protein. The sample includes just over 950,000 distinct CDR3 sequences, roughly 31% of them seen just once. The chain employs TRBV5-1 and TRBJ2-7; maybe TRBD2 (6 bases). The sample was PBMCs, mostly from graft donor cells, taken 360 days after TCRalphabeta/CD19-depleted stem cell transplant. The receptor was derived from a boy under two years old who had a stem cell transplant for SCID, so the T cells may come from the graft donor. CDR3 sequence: CASSFGAGTSWEQYF. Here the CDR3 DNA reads TGCGCCAGCAGCTTTGGCGCGGGGACCTCTTGGGAGCAGTACTTC.